The source of this T cell receptor (beta chain) is a study of blood T cell repertoires in COVID-19. For the study at large: Acute and convalescent COVID-19 specimens originated in the United States, Italy and Spain. Sample material is recorded as cDNA or gDNA derived from T cells, B-cell-depleted T cells, or PBMCs.

Per the study methods: Scientists estimated how many nucleated cells there were by amplifying reference gene primers. The data were produced by immunoSEQ multiplex PCR, yet TCRdb's version contains in-frame clones alone and is incomplete. The D gene and trimming were derived from the DNA, and the V and J assignments and clone size from that table. The sample consists of approximately 100,000 clones, about 83% of them appearing once. The CDR3 consists of 13 residues. The V gene lost 4 bases and the J gene lost 4 bases, with 7 bases spanning the gap. Germline CDR1 reads SGHNT; CDR2 reads YENEEA. This sequence originates from a woman in her 70s with acute or convalescent COVID-19. The J gene is TRBJ2-2, the V gene TRBV11-3; possible D gene TRBD2, 5 bases. Material: peripheral blood. The CDR3 loop reads CASSSDFTGELFF. In nucleotides, the CDR3 is TGTGCCAGCAGCTCGGACTTCACCGGGGAGCTGTTTTTT. Full variable domain (missing parts from reference TRBV11-3 and TRBJ2-2): EAGVVQSPRYKIIEKKQPVAFWCNPISGHNTLYWYLQNLGQGPELLIRYENEEAVDDSQLPKDRFSAERLKGVDSTLKIQPAELGDSAVYLCASSSDFTGELFFGEGSRLTVL.